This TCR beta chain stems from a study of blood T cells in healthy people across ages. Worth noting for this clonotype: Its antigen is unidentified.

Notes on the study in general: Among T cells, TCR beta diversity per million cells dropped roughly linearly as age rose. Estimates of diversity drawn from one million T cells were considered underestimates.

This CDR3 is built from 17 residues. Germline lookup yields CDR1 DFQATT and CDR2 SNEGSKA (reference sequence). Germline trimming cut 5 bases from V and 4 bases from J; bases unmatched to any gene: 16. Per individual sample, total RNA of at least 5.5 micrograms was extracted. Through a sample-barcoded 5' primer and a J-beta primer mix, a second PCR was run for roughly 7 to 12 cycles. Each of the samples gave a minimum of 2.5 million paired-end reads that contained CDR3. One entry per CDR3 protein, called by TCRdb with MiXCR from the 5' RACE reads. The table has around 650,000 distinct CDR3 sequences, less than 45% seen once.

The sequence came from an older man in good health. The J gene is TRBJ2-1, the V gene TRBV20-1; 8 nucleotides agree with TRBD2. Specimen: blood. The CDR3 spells CSAPGGGFLGTYNEQFF. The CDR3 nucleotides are TGCAGTGCTCCGGGAGGGGGGTTCTTGGGAACATACAATGAGCAGTTCTTC.